This TCR beta chain was captured in a study of T cell repertoires in cytomegalovirus infection. At least ten counts were recorded for this clonotype. MiXCR was run by TCRdb on the reads, yielding one entry per CDR3 protein. The table lists 490,000 or so distinct CDR3 sequences, roughly 10% of them singletons. The trim removed 7 bases at V and 3 bases at J, leaving 6 bases unmatched. Per germline, CDR1 SNHLY and CDR2 FYNNEI. There are 14 residues in the CDR3. The source material was PBMCs. The chain couples TRBV2 to TRBJ2-7; 10 bases are shared with TRBD2. The receptor comes from a human donor in good health (CMV status not recorded). Some clones in this sample may be carry-over from other donors' samples. CDR3 region: CASTGLAELYEQYF. In nucleotides, the CDR3 is TGTGCCAGCACTGGACTAGCGGAGCTCTACGAGCAGTACTTC.